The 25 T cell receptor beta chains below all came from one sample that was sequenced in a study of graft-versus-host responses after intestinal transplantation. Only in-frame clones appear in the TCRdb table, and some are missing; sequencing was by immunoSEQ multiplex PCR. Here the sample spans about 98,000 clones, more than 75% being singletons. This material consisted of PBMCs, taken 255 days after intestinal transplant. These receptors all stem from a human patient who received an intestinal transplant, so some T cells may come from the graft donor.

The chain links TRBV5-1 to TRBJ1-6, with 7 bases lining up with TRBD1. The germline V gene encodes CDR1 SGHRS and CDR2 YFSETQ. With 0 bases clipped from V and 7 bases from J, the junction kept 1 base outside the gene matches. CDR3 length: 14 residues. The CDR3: CASSLEGGNSPLHF. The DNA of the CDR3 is TGCGCCAGCAGCTTGGAAGGGGGCAATTCACCCCTCCACTTT.

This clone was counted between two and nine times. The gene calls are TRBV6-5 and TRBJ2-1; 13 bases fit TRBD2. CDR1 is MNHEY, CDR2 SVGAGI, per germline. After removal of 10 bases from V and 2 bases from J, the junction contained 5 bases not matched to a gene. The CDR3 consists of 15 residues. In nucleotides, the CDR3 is TGTGCCACCAGGACTAGCGGGGGTCCCTACAATGAGCAGTTCTTC. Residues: CATRTSGGPYNEQFF.

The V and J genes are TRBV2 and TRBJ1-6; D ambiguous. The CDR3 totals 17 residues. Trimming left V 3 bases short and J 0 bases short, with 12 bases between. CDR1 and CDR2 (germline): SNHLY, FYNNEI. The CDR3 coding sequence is TGTGCCAGCAGTGATTGGGCAGGCAACTCCTATAATTCACCCCTCCACTTT. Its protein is CASSDWAGNSYNSPLHF.

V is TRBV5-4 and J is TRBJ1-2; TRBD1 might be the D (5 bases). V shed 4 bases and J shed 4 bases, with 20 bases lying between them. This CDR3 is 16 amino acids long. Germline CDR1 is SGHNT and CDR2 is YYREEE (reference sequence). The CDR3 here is CASSLGGSGPIYGYTF. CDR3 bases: TGTGCCAGCAGCCTGGGGGGTTCTGGTCCGATCTATGGCTACACCTTC.

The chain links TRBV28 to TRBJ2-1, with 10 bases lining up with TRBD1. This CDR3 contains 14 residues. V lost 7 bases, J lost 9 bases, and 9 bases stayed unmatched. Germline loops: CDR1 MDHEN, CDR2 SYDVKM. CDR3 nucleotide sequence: TGTGCCAGCACCTGGGGGGACAGGGGAGGTGAGCAGTTCTTC. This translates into CASTWGDRGGEQFF.

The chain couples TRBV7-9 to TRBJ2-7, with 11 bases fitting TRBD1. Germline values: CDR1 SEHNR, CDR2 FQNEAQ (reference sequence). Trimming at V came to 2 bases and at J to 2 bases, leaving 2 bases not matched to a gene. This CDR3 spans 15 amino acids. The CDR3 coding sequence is TGTGCCAGCAGCTTACAGGACAGGGGGCCCTACGAGCAGTACTTC. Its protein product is CASSLQDRGPYEQYF.

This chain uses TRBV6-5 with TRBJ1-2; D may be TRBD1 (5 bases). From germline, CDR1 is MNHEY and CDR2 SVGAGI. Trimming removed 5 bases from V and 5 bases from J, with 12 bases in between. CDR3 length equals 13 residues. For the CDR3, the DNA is TGTGCCAGCAGTGCCAGGGTAACATATGGCTACACCTTC. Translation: CASSARVTYGYTF.

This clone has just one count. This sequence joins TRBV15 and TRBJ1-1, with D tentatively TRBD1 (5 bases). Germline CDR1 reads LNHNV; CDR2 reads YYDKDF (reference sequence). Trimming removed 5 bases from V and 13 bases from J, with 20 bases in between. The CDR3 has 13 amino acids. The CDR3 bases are TGTGCCACCAGCCCCCGGGCCTTGGACAAGGTTTTCTTT. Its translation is CATSPRALDKVFF. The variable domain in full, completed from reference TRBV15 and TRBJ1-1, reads DAMVIQNPRYQVTQFGKPVTLSCSQTLNHNVMYWYQQKSSQAPKLLFHYYDKDFNNEADTPDNFQSRRPNTSFCFLDIRSPGLGDTAMYLCATSPRALDKVFFGQGTRLTVV.

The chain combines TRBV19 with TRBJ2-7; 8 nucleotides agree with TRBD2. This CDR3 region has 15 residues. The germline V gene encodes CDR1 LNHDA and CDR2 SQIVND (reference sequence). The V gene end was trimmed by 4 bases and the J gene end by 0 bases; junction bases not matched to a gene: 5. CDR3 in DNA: TGTGCCAGTAGTACCCCGGGGGGGAGCTCCTACGAGCAGTACTTC. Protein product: CASSTPGGSSYEQYF. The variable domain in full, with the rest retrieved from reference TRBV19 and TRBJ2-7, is DGGITQSPKYLFRKEGQNVTLSCEQNLNHDAMYWYRQDPGQGLRLIYYSQIVNDFQKGDIAEGYSVSREKKESFPLTVTSAQKNPTAFYLCASSTPGGSSYEQYFGPGTRLTVT.

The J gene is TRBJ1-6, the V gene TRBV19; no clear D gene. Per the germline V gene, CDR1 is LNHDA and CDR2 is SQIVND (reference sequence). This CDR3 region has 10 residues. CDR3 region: CATGGSPLHF. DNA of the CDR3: TGTGCTACGGGAGGTTCACCCCTCCACTTT.

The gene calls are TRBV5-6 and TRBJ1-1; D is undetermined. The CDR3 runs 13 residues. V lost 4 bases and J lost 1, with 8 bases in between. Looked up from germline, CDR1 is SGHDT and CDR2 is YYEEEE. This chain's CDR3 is CASSPLPNTEAFF. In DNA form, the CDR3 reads TGTGCCAGCAGCCCCCTTCCGAACACTGAAGCTTTCTTT.

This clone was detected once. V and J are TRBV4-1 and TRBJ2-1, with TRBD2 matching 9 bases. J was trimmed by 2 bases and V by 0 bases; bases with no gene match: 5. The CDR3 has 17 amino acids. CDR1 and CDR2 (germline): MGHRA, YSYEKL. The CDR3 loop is CASSQEQTSGAYNEQFF. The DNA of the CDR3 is TGCGCCAGCAGCCAAGAACAGACTAGCGGAGCCTACAATGAGCAGTTCTTC.

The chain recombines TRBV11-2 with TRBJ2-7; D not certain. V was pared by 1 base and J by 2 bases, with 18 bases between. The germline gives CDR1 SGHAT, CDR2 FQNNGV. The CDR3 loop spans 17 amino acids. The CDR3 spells CASSLAVSLRVPYEQYF. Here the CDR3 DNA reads TGTGCCAGCAGCTTAGCGGTCTCCTTAAGGGTTCCCTACGAGCAGTACTTC. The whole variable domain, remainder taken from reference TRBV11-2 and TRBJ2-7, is EAGVAQSPRYKIIEKRQSVAFWCNPISGHATLYWYQQILGQGPKLLIQFQNNGVVDDSQLPKDRFSAERLKGVDSTLKIQPAKLEDSAVYLCASSLAVSLRVPYEQYFGPGTRLTVT.

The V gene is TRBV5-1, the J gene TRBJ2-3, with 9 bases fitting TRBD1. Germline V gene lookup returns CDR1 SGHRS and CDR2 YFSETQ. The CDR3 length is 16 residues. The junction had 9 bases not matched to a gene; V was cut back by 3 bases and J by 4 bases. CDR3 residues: CASSSAGTGWADTQYF. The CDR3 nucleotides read TGCGCCAGCAGCTCAGCCGGGACAGGGTGGGCAGATACGCAGTATTTT. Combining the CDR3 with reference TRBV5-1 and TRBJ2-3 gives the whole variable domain KAGVTQTPRYLIKTRGQQVTLSCSPISGHRSVSWYQQTPGQGLQFLFEYFSETQRNKGNFPGRFSGRQFSNSRSEMNVSTLELGDSALYLCASSSAGTGWADTQYFGPGTRLTVL.

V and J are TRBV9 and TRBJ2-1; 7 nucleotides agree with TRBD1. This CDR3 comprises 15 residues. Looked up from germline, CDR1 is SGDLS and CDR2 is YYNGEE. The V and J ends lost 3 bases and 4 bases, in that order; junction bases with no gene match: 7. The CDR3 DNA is TGTGCCAGCAGCGCACAAGACAGGGTATACAATGAGCAGTTCTTC. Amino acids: CASSAQDRVYNEQFF.

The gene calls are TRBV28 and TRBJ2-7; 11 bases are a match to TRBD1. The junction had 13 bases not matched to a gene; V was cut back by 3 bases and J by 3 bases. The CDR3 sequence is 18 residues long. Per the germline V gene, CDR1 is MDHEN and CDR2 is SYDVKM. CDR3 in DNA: TGTGCCAGCAGTTTCGTGGACAGGGGGCCAGTAAGAGGCTACGAGCAGTACTTC. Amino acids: CASSFVDRGPVRGYEQYF.

The DNA for the CDR3 is TGTGCCAGCAGGCAGTCAACTAATGAAAAACTGTTTTTT. Protein sequence: CASRQSTNEKLFF. This chain connects TRBV13 to TRBJ1-4, with D uncertain. The germline gives CDR1 PRHDT, CDR2 FYEKMQ (reference sequence). The CDR3 covers 13 residues. The ends were cut back, 6 bases at V and 0 bases at J, with 5 bases in the middle.

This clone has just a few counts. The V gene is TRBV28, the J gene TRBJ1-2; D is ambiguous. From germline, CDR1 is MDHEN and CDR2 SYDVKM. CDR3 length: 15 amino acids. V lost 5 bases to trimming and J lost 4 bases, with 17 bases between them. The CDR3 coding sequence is TGTGCCAGCAGTCCGGCGGACGGCGCTTCCTATGGCTACACCTTC. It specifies CASSPADGASYGYTF.

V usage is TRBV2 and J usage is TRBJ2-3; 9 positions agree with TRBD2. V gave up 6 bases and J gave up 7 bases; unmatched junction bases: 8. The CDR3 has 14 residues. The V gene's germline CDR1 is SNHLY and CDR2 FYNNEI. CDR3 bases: TGTGCCAGCAGGCCGGGACTAGCTATTCATACGCAGTATTTT. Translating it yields CASRPGLAIHTQYF.

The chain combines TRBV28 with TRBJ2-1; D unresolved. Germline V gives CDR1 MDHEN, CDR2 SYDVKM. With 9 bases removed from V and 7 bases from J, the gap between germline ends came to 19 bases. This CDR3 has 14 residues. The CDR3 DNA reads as TGTGCCAGGGGAATTCGGTTCGGCCAAAATGAGCAGTTCTTC. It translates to CARGIRFGQNEQFF.

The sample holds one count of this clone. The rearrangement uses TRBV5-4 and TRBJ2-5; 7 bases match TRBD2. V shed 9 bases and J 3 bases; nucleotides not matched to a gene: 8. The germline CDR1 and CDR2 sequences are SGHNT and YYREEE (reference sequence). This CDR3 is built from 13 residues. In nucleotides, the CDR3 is TGTGCCACGACTCGGGGGGACGAAGAGACCCAGTACTTC. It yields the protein CATTRGDEETQYF.

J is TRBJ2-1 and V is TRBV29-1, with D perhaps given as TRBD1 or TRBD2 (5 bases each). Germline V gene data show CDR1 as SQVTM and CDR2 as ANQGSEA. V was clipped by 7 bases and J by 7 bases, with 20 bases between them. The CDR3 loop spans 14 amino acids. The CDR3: CSGRSGGSVNEQFF. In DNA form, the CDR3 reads TGCAGCGGAAGGAGTGGGGGATCCGTTAATGAGCAGTTCTTC.

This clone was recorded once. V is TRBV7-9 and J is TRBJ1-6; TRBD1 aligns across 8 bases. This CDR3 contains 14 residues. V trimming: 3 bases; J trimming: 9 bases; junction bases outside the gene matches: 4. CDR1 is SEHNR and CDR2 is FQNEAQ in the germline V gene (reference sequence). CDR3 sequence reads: CASSLTGVGSPLHF. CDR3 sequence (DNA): TGTGCCAGCAGCTTGACAGGGGTCGGTTCACCCCTCCACTTT. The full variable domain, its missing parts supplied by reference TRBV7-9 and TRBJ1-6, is DTGVSQNPRHKITKRGQNVTFRCDPISEHNRLYWYRQTLGQGPEFLTYFQNEAQLEKSRLLSDRFSAERPKGSFSTLEIQRTEQGDSAMYLCASSLTGVGSPLHFGNGTRLTVT.

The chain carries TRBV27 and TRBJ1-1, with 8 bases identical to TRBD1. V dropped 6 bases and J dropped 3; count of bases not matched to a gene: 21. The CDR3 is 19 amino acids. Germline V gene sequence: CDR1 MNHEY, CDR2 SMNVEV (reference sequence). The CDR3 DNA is TGTGCCAGCAGACTTTTACCGGGACAGGAGTTGGCGTTGGACACTGAAGCTTTCTTT. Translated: CASRLLPGQELALDTEAFF.

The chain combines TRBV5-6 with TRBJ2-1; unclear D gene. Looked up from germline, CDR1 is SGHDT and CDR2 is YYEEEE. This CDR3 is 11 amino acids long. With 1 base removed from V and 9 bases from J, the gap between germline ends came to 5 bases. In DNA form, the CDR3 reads TGTGCCAGCAGCTTGATCGCTGAGCAGTTCTTC. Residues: CASSLIAEQFF. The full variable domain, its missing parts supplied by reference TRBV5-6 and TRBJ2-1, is DAGVTQSPTHLIKTRGQQVTLRCSPKSGHDTVSWYQQALGQGPQFIFQYYEEEERQRGNFPDRFSGHQFPNYSSELNVNALLLGDSALYLCASSLIAEQFFGPGTRLTVL.